This record concerns one T cell receptor (beta chain) sequence. What it recognizes is unknown. The data were produced by immunoSEQ multiplex PCR, yet TCRdb's version contains in-frame clones alone and is incomplete. The sample carries about 270,000 clones, 60% to 80% recorded once. These data belong to a study of cytotoxic CD8 clonotypes in ibrutinib-treated CLL. Study results and limitations: Sampling times, which were not matched between the groups, differed between sustained-remission patients and progressing patients.

V lost 3 bases and J lost 6, with 10 bases in between. The CDR3 totals 13 residues. The V gene's germline CDR1 is MDHEN and CDR2 SYDVKM. The specimen comprised PBMCs, sampled at disease progression, from a patient treated with ibrutinib. This chain connects TRBV28 to TRBJ2-3; no clear D gene. The receptor comes from a human donor with chronic lymphocytic leukemia. CDR3 region: CASSFVLADTQYF. The DNA of the CDR3 is TGTGCCAGCAGTTTTGTCTTGGCGGATACGCAGTATTTT.